Below are 31 T cell receptor beta chains sequenced from a single sample in a study of control samples from healthy donors and cancer patients (dated by TCRdb to the early 2020s). Library method: the immunoSEQ multiplex PCR assay. TCRdb obtained this table from immuneACCESS and retained in-frame rearrangements with V and J assigned. These tables miss some clones; where compared with another copy, unresolved V genes account for less than half of the shortfall, and the remainder is unexplained. The sample contains 100,000 to 150,000 clones, roughly 90% of them found a single time. The ten biggest clones cover roughly 7.8% of the sample. The sequenced sample consisted of blood. These receptors were collected from a man aged 18 to 29 in good health.

The V call is TRBV6-5, the J call TRBJ2-2; maybe TRBD1 (5 bases). V dropped 6 bases and J dropped 6 bases, with 11 bases sitting between them. Germline V CDR1 and CDR2: MNHEY, SVGAGI. The CDR3 spans 13 residues. CDR3 DNA: TGTGCCAGCAGCGTCAGGGTCCCCGGGGAGCTGTTTTTT. Protein sequence: CASSVRVPGELFF.

The rearrangement links TRBV24-1 to TRBJ2-5, with D tentatively TRBD1 or TRBD2 (5 bases each). The CDR3 loop spans 16 amino acids. The V gene lost 4 bases and the J gene lost 1 base, with 15 bases spanning the gap. Germline V lookup: CDR1 KGHDR, CDR2 SFDVKD. The CDR3 sequence is CATSEGWGMAQETQYF. CDR3 sequence (DNA): TGTGCCACCAGTGAGGGGTGGGGGATGGCCCAAGAGACCCAGTACTTC.

This clone was counted once. This rearrangement joins TRBV28 to TRBJ1-2; D might be TRBD1 (6 bases). From germline, CDR1 is MDHEN and CDR2 SYDVKM. The CDR3 consists of 15 residues. Trimming pared 6 bases from V and 4 bases from J, leaving 18 bases between. The DNA of the CDR3 is TGTGCCAGCAGGATCCCGCTGGGGACACTCTATGGCTACACCTTC. Translating it yields CASRIPLGTLYGYTF.

The chain combines TRBV9 with TRBJ2-1; D call uncertain. This CDR3 region has 13 residues. Germline V gives CDR1 SGDLS, CDR2 YYNGEE. Trimming stripped 3 bases from V and 2 bases from J, with 6 bases between. The DNA for the CDR3 is TGTGCCAGCAGCGACAGTACCTACAATGAGCAGTTCTTC. This codes for CASSDSTYNEQFF.

The rearrangement joins TRBV5-1 to TRBJ1-1; TRBD1 aligns across 7 bases. The CDR3 length is 18 residues. From germline, CDR1 is SGHRS and CDR2 YFSETQ. V shed 0 bases and J 4 bases; nucleotides not matched to a gene: 15. This chain's CDR3 is CASSLVAGGIRTVTEAFF. The CDR3 DNA is TGCGCCAGCAGCTTGGTCGCAGGGGGTATAAGGACGGTCACTGAAGCTTTCTTT.

V and J are TRBV5-1 and TRBJ1-1; D gene uncertain. From germline, CDR1 is SGHRS and CDR2 YFSETQ. With 2 bases removed from V and 4 bases from J, the gap between germline ends came to 12 bases. The CDR3 consists of 14 residues. Here the CDR3 DNA reads TGCGCCAGCAGCTTAGAGGGTAGCAGCACTGAAGCTTTCTTT. Encoded protein: CASSLEGSSTEAFF.

The CDR3 DNA follows: TGTGCCAGTACCCCGGTAGTGTTGGGGAATGGCTACACCTTC. It is translated as CASTPVVLGNGYTF. The V and J genes are TRBV19 and TRBJ1-2; the D is unclear. This CDR3 has 14 residues. Trimming stripped 7 bases from V and 6 bases from J, with 18 bases between. Germline CDR1 and CDR2: LNHDA and SQIVND (reference sequence).

The rearrangement uses TRBV20-1 and TRBJ1-5; 7 bases are a match to TRBD1. V was clipped by 3 bases and J by 2 bases; unmatched bases: 10. This CDR3 region has 16 residues. CDR1 DFQATT and CDR2 SNEGSKA come from the germline V gene (reference sequence). The DNA of the CDR3 is TGCAGTGCTAGTAACCTGCAGGGGGAGGGCAATCAGCCCCAGCATTTT. Amino acid sequence: CSASNLQGEGNQPQHF.

The chain employs TRBV6-5 and TRBJ1-6, with 7 bases fitting TRBD1. Germline trimming cut 7 bases from V and 7 bases from J; bases unmatched to any gene: 7. Germline CDR1 reads MNHEY; CDR2 reads SVGAGI. The CDR3 loop spans 14 amino acids. This CDR3 reads CASNRQGRNSPLHF. The DNA for the CDR3 is TGTGCCAGCAACCGACAGGGCCGGAATTCACCCCTCCACTTT.

The rearrangement joins TRBV27 to TRBJ1-4; 8 bases are shared with TRBD1. Trimming removed 2 bases from V and 6 bases from J; junction bases left unmatched: 11. Germline CDR1 and CDR2: MNHEY and SMNVEV (reference sequence). The CDR3 has 17 residues. The CDR3 nucleotides read TGTGCCAGCAGTTTACTTTCTCGGACAGGGAAGGATGAAAAACTGTTTTTT. Translating gives CASSLLSRTGKDEKLFF.

This clone was seen only once. The chain joins TRBV19 to TRBJ1-1; TRBD1 matches 7 bases. V lost 5 bases and J lost 2; bases outside the gene matches: 8. The CDR3 contains 15 residues. In germline, CDR1 is LNHDA, CDR2 SQIVND (reference sequence). CDR3 protein: CASSPRDSINTEAFF. The CDR3 DNA follows: TGTGCCAGTAGTCCTCGGGACAGTATTAACACTGAAGCTTTCTTT.

The CDR3 nucleotides are TGTGCCAGCAGCGGGGGGCAGGATGAGCAGTTCTTC. It encodes CASSGGQDEQFF. V gene TRBV11-3 combines with J gene TRBJ2-1; D possibly matches TRBD1 or TRBD2 (6 bases each). Germline lookup yields CDR1 SGHNT and CDR2 YENEEA. This CDR3 has 12 residues. V was pared by 5 bases and J by 8 bases, with 10 bases between. The variable domain in full, with the rest retrieved from reference TRBV11-3 and TRBJ2-1, is EAGVVQSPRYKIIEKKQPVAFWCNPISGHNTLYWYLQNLGQGPELLIRYENEEAVDDSQLPKDRFSAERLKGVDSTLKIQPAELGDSAVYLCASSGGQDEQFFGPGTRLTVL.

The chain uses TRBV19 and TRBJ2-5; 15 bases line up with TRBD2. V lost 5 bases, J lost 2 bases, and 3 bases stayed unmatched. The length of the CDR3 is 16 residues. Germline V gene lookup returns CDR1 LNHDA and CDR2 SQIVND (reference sequence). CDR3 in amino acids: CASSLGLAGGQETQYF. The CDR3 coding sequence is TGTGCCAGTAGTTTGGGACTAGCGGGGGGTCAAGAGACCCAGTACTTC.

The V call is TRBV19, the J call TRBJ2-3; no definite D call. Trimming stripped 4 bases from V and 2 bases from J, with 13 bases between. CDR1 and CDR2 from the germline V gene are LNHDA and SQIVND (reference sequence). This CDR3 spans 15 amino acids. CDR3 residues: CASSRTASVTDTQYF. CDR3 DNA: TGTGCCAGTAGTAGAACAGCGAGCGTCACAGATACGCAGTATTTT.

The chain employs TRBV5-4 and TRBJ2-5, with D tentatively TRBD1 (5 bases). CDR1 is SGHNT and CDR2 is YYREEE in the germline V gene (reference sequence). V lost 1 base and J lost 3, with 10 bases in between. The CDR3 is 14 amino acids. The chain's CDR3 is CASSLQGLEETQYF. CDR3 DNA: TGTGCCAGCAGCTTGCAGGGATTAGAAGAGACCCAGTACTTC.

The rearrangement uses TRBV3-1 (or the pseudogene TRBV3-2) and TRBJ2-1, with a possible D match to TRBD2 (5 bases). This CDR3 is 16 amino acids long. Germline V gene lookup returns CDR1 LGHDT and CDR2 YNNKEL (reference sequence). V lost 4 bases to trimming and J lost 0 bases, with 13 bases between them. CDR3 residues: CASSPPDSSSYNEQFF. In DNA, the CDR3 is TGTGCCAGCAGCCCCCCGGACTCTAGCTCCTACAATGAGCAGTTCTTC.

The gene calls are TRBV28 and TRBJ2-5; TRBD2 agrees at 8 bases. Looked up from germline, CDR1 is MDHEN and CDR2 is SYDVKM. CDR3 length equals 15 residues. J was trimmed by 3 bases and V by 2 bases; bases with no gene match: 5. The CDR3 protein is CASSLVRLAKETQYF. The CDR3, as DNA: TGTGCCAGCAGTTTAGTGCGACTAGCGAAAGAGACCCAGTACTTC.

CDR3 sequence reads: CASSSGYYGYTF. Written as DNA, the CDR3 is TGTGCCAGTAGTTCAGGATACTATGGCTACACCTTC. The rearrangement joins TRBV19 to TRBJ1-2; D ambiguous. Germline V gives CDR1 LNHDA, CDR2 SQIVND (reference sequence). V was clipped by 5 bases and J by 3 bases, with 7 bases between them. This CDR3 region has 12 residues.

The chain joins TRBV4-1 to TRBJ1-6, with D possibly being TRBD1 (5 bases). There are 16 residues in the CDR3. V gave up 3 bases and J gave up 10 bases, with 19 bases separating them. Germline V gene sequence: CDR1 MGHRA, CDR2 YSYEKL. CDR3 amino acids: CASSQTPRDGQSPLHF. DNA of the CDR3: TGCGCCAGCAGCCAGACCCCCCGGGACGGTCAGTCACCCCTCCACTTT.

This rearrangement joins TRBV9 to TRBJ2-7; 9 nucleotides match TRBD2. The CDR3 is made up of 15 amino acids. V gave up 4 bases and J gave up 0 bases; unmatched junction bases: 5. The germline V gene has CDR1 SGDLS and CDR2 YYNGEE. For the CDR3, the DNA is TGTGCCAGCAGCCCAAAGCGGGGGGACTCCTACGAGCAGTACTTC. As protein: CASSPKRGDSYEQYF.

V and J are TRBV7-9 and TRBJ1-2; D ambiguous. The V gene lost 2 bases and the J gene lost 8 bases, with 9 bases spanning the gap. The CDR3 covers 12 residues. Germline assignment: CDR1 SEHNR and CDR2 FQNEAQ (reference sequence). CDR3 loop: CASSLISHGYTF. In DNA, the CDR3 is TGTGCCAGCAGCTTAATAAGCCACGGCTACACCTTC.

The rearrangement links TRBV2 to TRBJ1-1; the D gene is possibly TRBD1 (5 bases). The CDR3 spans 13 residues. The V gene lost 6 bases and the J gene lost 0 bases, with 8 bases spanning the gap. Per the germline V gene, CDR1 is SNHLY and CDR2 is FYNNEI. In DNA, the CDR3 is TGTGCCAGCAGCGACAGATTGAACACTGAAGCTTTCTTT. Translated: CASSDRLNTEAFF.

This chain connects TRBV7-9 to TRBJ1-4; the D gene is possibly TRBD1 (5 bases). The ends were cut back, 1 base at V and 8 bases at J, with 11 bases in the middle. The CDR3 loop spans 14 amino acids. The germline V gene encodes CDR1 SEHNR and CDR2 FQNEAQ (reference sequence). The DNA for the CDR3 is TGTGCCAGCAGCTTAGGGGCGGGGGAGGAAAAACTGTTTTTT. It encodes CASSLGAGEEKLFF. The entire variable domain, with the rest obtained from reference TRBV7-9 and TRBJ1-4, is as follows: DTGVSQNPRHKITKRGQNVTFRCDPISEHNRLYWYRQTLGQGPEFLTYFQNEAQLEKSRLLSDRFSAERPKGSFSTLEIQRTEQGDSAMYLCASSLGAGEEKLFFGSGTQLSVL.

The J gene is TRBJ1-2, the V gene TRBV11-2; 8 bases line up with TRBD1. CDR3 length: 12 residues. V was pared by 5 bases and J by 10 bases, with 6 bases of the junction left unmatched. CDR1 is SGHAT, CDR2 FQNNGV, per germline. In nucleotides, the CDR3 is TGTGCCAGCAGCCTTGCAGGGGGCGACTACACCTTC. Protein product: CASSLAGGDYTF.

The rearrangement joins TRBV2 to TRBJ2-2; D perhaps matches TRBD1 (6 bases). This CDR3 region has 14 residues. Germline loops: CDR1 SNHLY, CDR2 FYNNEI. V was clipped by 8 bases and J by 2 bases, with 12 bases between them. The CDR3, as DNA: TGTGCCAGCGCAAAGACAGGAAACACCGGGGAGCTGTTTTTT. Translating it yields CASAKTGNTGELFF.

This chain uses TRBV9 with TRBJ2-7; the D gene could be TRBD1 or TRBD2 (5 bases each). Germline CDR1 SGDLS, CDR2 YYNGEE. This CDR3 is 15 amino acids long. V was trimmed by 3 bases and J by 6 bases, leaving 19 bases between them. For the CDR3, the DNA is TGTGCCAGCAGCGGTACCGGGACCGGAACCTCCGAGCAGTACTTC. Translated: CASSGTGTGTSEQYF.

This chain uses TRBV7-9 with TRBJ1-5; D not certain. Germline lookup yields CDR1 SEHNR and CDR2 FQNEAQ (reference sequence). V lost 1 base, J lost 6 bases, and 7 bases lay in between. The CDR3 is 13 amino acids. CDR3 sequence: CASSLGWRQPQHF. Written as DNA, the CDR3 is TGTGCCAGCAGCTTAGGTTGGCGTCAGCCCCAGCATTTT.

This chain's CDR3 is CASSINGRGGNTQYF. For the CDR3, the DNA is TGTGCCAGTAGTATAAACGGTCGCGGGGGGAATACGCAGTATTTT. V is TRBV19 and J is TRBJ2-3, with TRBD2 matching over 8 bases. CDR3 length: 15 amino acids. With 2 bases clipped from V and 7 bases from J, the junction kept 8 bases outside the gene matches. The V gene's germline CDR1 is LNHDA and CDR2 SQIVND (reference sequence).

The chain combines TRBV7-3 with TRBJ1-1; D is undetermined. The CDR3 length is 12 residues. Germline-derived CDR1 and CDR2 are SGHTA and FQGTGA. V dropped 2 bases and J dropped 12 bases, with 13 bases sitting between them. CDR3 bases: TGTGCCAGCAGCTTACTAGGCGGGAATCCTTTCTTT. It encodes CASSLLGGNPFF.

This chain uses TRBV7-9 with TRBJ2-2; D possibly corresponds to TRBD2 (5 bases). Trimming shortened V by 3 bases and J by 6 bases, and 11 bases separated the two germline ends. The CDR3 length is 14 residues. In germline, CDR1 is SEHNR, CDR2 FQNEAQ (reference sequence). The DNA for the CDR3 is TGTGCCAGCAGCTTTACAGCTAGCTCCGGGGAGCTGTTTTTT. Its protein product is CASSFTASSGELFF.

V gene TRBV9 combines with J gene TRBJ2-5; 8 bases fit TRBD2. V shed 0 bases, J shed 5 bases, and the junction held 12 bases outside the gene matches. Germline V gives CDR1 SGDLS, CDR2 YYNGEE. There are 17 residues in the CDR3. CDR3 sequence (DNA): TGTGCCAGCAGCGTAGGTTTAGCGGGGAACCTCCGGGAGACCCAGTACTTC. Its protein is CASSVGLAGNLRETQYF.